The 17 T cell receptor beta chains listed next were all sequenced from one sample in a study of identical twins. MiXCR was run by TCRdb on the 5' RACE reads, yielding one entry per CDR3 protein. The sample shows a few hundred thousand distinct CDR3 sequences, 9.6% of them seen only once. These data are also associated with another study on yellow fever vaccine responses in identical twins.

The specimen sequenced was PBMCs. The receptors were gathered from a woman aged 18-29 years in good health.

The chain couples TRBV5-6 to TRBJ2-3; D call uncertain. Germline V gene sequence: CDR1 SGHDT, CDR2 YYEEEE. The CDR3 runs to 13 residues. The V end lost 8 bases, the J end lost 0 bases, and 10 bases lay between the germline ends. CDR3 protein: CASLTASTDTQYF. The CDR3, as DNA: TGTGCCAGTTTGACGGCTAGCACAGATACGCAGTATTTT.

V and J are TRBV20-1 and TRBJ1-5, with D hard to call. The V end lost 0 bases, the J end lost 0 bases, and 9 bases lay between the germline ends. Per germline, CDR1 DFQATT and CDR2 SNEGSKA (reference sequence). CDR3 length: 15 residues. The CDR3 loop is CSAREDVYSNQPQHF. The CDR3 nucleotides are TGCAGTGCTAGAGAGGACGTTTATAGCAATCAGCCCCAGCATTTT.

The chain combines TRBV5-6 with TRBJ1-6, with D maybe TRBD1 (5 bases). The germline gives CDR1 SGHDT, CDR2 YYEEEE. Deletions cut 2 bases from V and 10 bases from J, with 10 bases between. There are 13 residues in the CDR3. The CDR3 DNA reads as TGTGCCAGCAGCTTTCAGTGGGACTCACCCCTCCACTTT. Protein product: CASSFQWDSPLHF. Together with reference TRBV5-6 and TRBJ1-6, the CDR3 gives the full variable domain: DAGVTQSPTHLIKTRGQQVTLRCSPKSGHDTVSWYQQALGQGPQFIFQYYEEEERQRGNFPDRFSGHQFPNYSSELNVNALLLGDSALYLCASSFQWDSPLHFGNGTRLTVT.

This clonotype was counted a few times. The V gene is TRBV20-1, the J gene TRBJ2-1; 8 bases are a match to TRBD2. This CDR3 has 15 amino acids. Germline values: CDR1 DFQATT, CDR2 SNEGSKA (reference sequence). The ends lost 6 bases at V and 5 bases at J; junction bases unmatched: 12. The CDR3 spells CSARVSGGGNNEQFF. The CDR3 DNA sequence: TGCAGTGCCAGGGTATCGGGAGGGGGGAACAATGAGCAGTTCTTC.

This clonotype was detected ten times or more. The chain carries TRBV2 and TRBJ2-1, with a possible D match to TRBD1 (5 bases). CDR1 is SNHLY and CDR2 is FYNNEI in the germline V gene. Trimming cost V 6 bases and J 8 bases, with 17 bases left between them. The CDR3 consists of 14 residues. CDR3 nucleotide sequence: TGTGCCAGCAGGGACCAGAAAGGGGTTTATGAGCAGTTCTTC. It specifies CASRDQKGVYEQFF.

This chain links TRBV3-1 with TRBJ2-3; D tentatively reads TRBD1 or TRBD2 (5 bases each). CDR1 is LGHDT and CDR2 is YNNKEL in the germline V gene (reference sequence). Trimming took 3 bases from V and 8 from J, leaving 12 bases between them. The CDR3 consists of 13 residues. The CDR3 loop reads CASSQAGATTQYF. The DNA for the CDR3 is TGTGCCAGCAGCCAGGCCGGGGCCACTACGCAGTATTTT.

This clonotype was recorded many times. The rearrangement links TRBV29-1 to TRBJ2-3; 8 bases align to TRBD1. In germline, CDR1 is SQVTM, CDR2 ANQGSEA. With V trimmed by 1 base and J by 2 bases, 5 bases remained unmatched. The CDR3 covers 15 residues. CDR3 amino acids: CSVEGDRGLTDTQYF. CDR3 bases: TGCAGCGTTGAAGGCGACAGGGGACTCACAGATACGCAGTATTTT.

This clonotype appeared many times. The rearrangement joins TRBV5-1 to TRBJ2-7; 7 bases line up with TRBD1. Trimming removed 4 bases from V and 5 bases from J; junction bases left unmatched: 6. The CDR3 totals 13 residues. Germline V gives CDR1 SGHRS, CDR2 YFSETQ. CDR3 DNA sequence: TGCGCCAGCAGCCCCACAGGGGACCACGAGCAGTACTTC. Encoded protein: CASSPTGDHEQYF.

This chain uses TRBV6-1 with TRBJ2-7; TRBD2 matches at 13 bases. This CDR3 has 14 residues. With V trimmed by 6 bases and J by 5 bases, 4 bases remained unmatched. Germline values: CDR1 MNHNS, CDR2 SASEGT. CDR3 sequence: CASRGTSGNHEQYF. CDR3 sequence (DNA): TGTGCCAGCAGGGGGACTAGCGGGAATCACGAGCAGTACTTC.

This clonotype was detected many times. This rearrangement joins TRBV20-1 to TRBJ2-7; D tentatively reads TRBD1 or TRBD2 (7 bases each). Germline loops: CDR1 DFQATT, CDR2 SNEGSKA (reference sequence). The CDR3 extends over 14 amino acids. Trimming took off 4 bases at V and 6 bases at J, with 19 bases between the two ends. The CDR3 protein is CSATPGGGLGEQYF. Here the CDR3 DNA reads TGCAGTGCTACACCAGGGGGAGGGCTAGGCGAGCAGTACTTC.

This clonotype was detected only a few times. The rearrangement joins TRBV7-2 to TRBJ2-5; perhaps TRBD1 as D (5 bases). There are 14 residues in the CDR3. Trimming took 4 bases from V and 5 from J, leaving 14 bases between them. The germline CDR1 and CDR2 sequences are SGHTA and FQGNSA. CDR3 nucleotides: TGTGCCAGCAGCTCCCAGGGTTTTGGGGAGACCCAGTACTTC. Translation: CASSSQGFGETQYF.

This clonotype was picked up a small number of times. The rearrangement uses TRBV5-1 and TRBJ2-5, with 10 bases matching TRBD2. Germline CDR1 is SGHRS and CDR2 is YFSETQ. The CDR3 is 13 residues long. V dropped 9 bases and J dropped 4; count of bases not matched to a gene: 6. CDR3 sequence: CATRAGGPETQYF. The DNA for the CDR3 is TGCGCCACCAGAGCGGGGGGGCCAGAGACCCAGTACTTC. The whole variable domain, filled in from reference TRBV5-1 and TRBJ2-5, reads KAGVTQTPRYLIKTRGQQVTLSCSPISGHRSVSWYQQTPGQGLQFLFEYFSETQRNKGNFPGRFSGRQFSNSRSEMNVSTLELGDSALYLCATRAGGPETQYFGPGTRLLVL.

The chain has TRBV28 and TRBJ2-7, with D perhaps matching TRBD1 (6 bases). The CDR3 runs to 17 residues. Deletions cut 6 bases from V and 3 bases from J, with 24 bases between. The germline gives CDR1 MDHEN, CDR2 SYDVKM. CDR3 bases: TGTGCCAGCAGATCCTCAGTTCCCGGACAGACGGTCTACGAGCAGTACTTC. Amino acid sequence: CASRSSVPGQTVYEQYF.

The genes are TRBV28 and TRBJ1-1, with D unclear. In germline, CDR1 is MDHEN, CDR2 SYDVKM. Trimming took off 9 bases at V and 4 bases at J, with 12 bases between the two ends. There are 12 residues in the CDR3. The CDR3 nucleotides are TGTGCCAGTCAGTTACAAGGCACTGAAGCTTTCTTT. Protein product: CASQLQGTEAFF.

The table lists this clonotype with many counts. This sequence joins TRBV11-1 and TRBJ2-3, with 12 nucleotides matching TRBD2. Germline trimming cut 3 bases from V and 6 bases from J; bases unmatched to any gene: 7. Germline values: CDR1 SGHAT, CDR2 FQDESV (reference sequence). The CDR3 is made up of 16 amino acids. The CDR3 region has the DNA TGTGCCAGCAGCTTCCGACTAGCGGGAGTATCGGATACGCAGTATTTT. It encodes CASSFRLAGVSDTQYF.

The chain uses TRBV25-1 and TRBJ2-5; the D gene is possibly TRBD2 (6 bases). Germline V gene data show CDR1 as MGHDK and CDR2 as SYGVNS. CDR3 size: 13 residues. V was pared by 7 bases and J by 5 bases, with 14 bases between. CDR3 sequence (DNA): TGTGCCAGCACTGCGGGGCGCCGGGAGACCCAGTACTTC. Protein sequence: CASTAGRRETQYF.

J is TRBJ2-7 and V is TRBV4-2; TRBD2 aligns across 11 bases. V shed 0 bases and J 5 bases; nucleotides not matched to a gene: 12. Germline V gene data show CDR1 as LGHNA and CDR2 as YNFKEQ. The CDR3 runs to 18 residues. CDR3 in amino acids: CASSQDPLAGGLTDEQYF. The CDR3 region has the DNA TGTGCCAGCAGCCAAGACCCGCTAGCGGGGGGACTTACGGACGAGCAGTACTTC.